This T cell receptor (beta chain) was captured by sequencing in a study of shared clonotypes between healthy human individuals. Study outcomes and limitations: Sampling involved blood alone; tissue repertoires likely differ. It was observed that about 5% of naive CD4 clonotypes were shared across a handful of donors. Represented genetic and exposure-history diversity was restricted by having few donors.

Per germline, CDR1 SGHNT and CDR2 YYREEE (reference sequence). The CDR3 consists of 15 residues. Trimming took 1 base from V and 3 from J, leaving 13 bases between them. Genomic DNA per cell subset filled all wells of several immunoSEQ plates. Clones were sequenced by immunoSEQ multiplex PCR, and TCRdb holds only the in-frame ones, with some missing. This sample carries over 850,000 clones, 70% to 80% of them seen once, and the ten largest clones take around 0.47%. Notes on this clone: Its antigen remains unknown.

The sample comprised memory CD4+ T cells from PBMCs. The subset was: CD45RA-negative fraction. The clonotype comes from a man between 18 and 29 years old in good health. Some clones in this sample may be carry-over from other donors' samples. The chain is built from TRBV5-4 and TRBJ2-5; D may be TRBD1 (6 bases). CDR3 DNA sequence: TGTGCCAGCAGCTTGAGTCACAGGGCAGAAGAGACCCAGTACTTC. The encoded protein is CASSLSHRAEETQYF.